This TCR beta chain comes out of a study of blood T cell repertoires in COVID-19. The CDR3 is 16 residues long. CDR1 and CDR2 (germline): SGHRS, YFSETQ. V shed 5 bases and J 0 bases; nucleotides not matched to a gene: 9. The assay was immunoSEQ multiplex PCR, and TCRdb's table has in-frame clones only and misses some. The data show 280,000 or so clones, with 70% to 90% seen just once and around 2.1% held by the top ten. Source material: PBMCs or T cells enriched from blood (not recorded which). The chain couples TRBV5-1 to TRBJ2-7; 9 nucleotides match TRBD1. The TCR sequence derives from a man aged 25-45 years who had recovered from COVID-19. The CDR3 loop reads CASRGGQGIRSYEQYF. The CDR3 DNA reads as TGCGCCAGCAGGGGAGGACAGGGGATACGCTCCTACGAGCAGTACTTC.